What follows are 31 T cell receptor beta chains derived from one specimen sequenced in a study of blood T cell repertoires in COVID-19. The method was immunoSEQ multiplex PCR; TCRdb's version includes in-frame clones alone and lacks a portion of them. This sample carries approximately 90,000 clones, roughly 88% of them seen once, and the ten largest clones take more than 25%. The specimen was peripheral blood. The receptors here all came from a woman of 80 years or more with active or convalescent COVID-19.

The chain uses TRBV15 and TRBJ1-1; TRBD1 agrees at 8 bases. V shed 4 bases, J shed 2 bases, and the junction held 9 bases outside the gene matches. The CDR3 is 16 amino acids. CDR1 is LNHNV, CDR2 YYDKDF, per germline (reference sequence). For the CDR3, the DNA is TGTGCCACCAGCAAGGGACAGGACTCCCGTAACACTGAAGCTTTCTTT. Translation gives CATSKGQDSRNTEAFF.

The rearrangement links TRBV4-1 to TRBJ2-6, with 8 bases identical to TRBD2. The V segment lost 4 bases and the J segment 0 bases; nucleotides outside the gene matches: 14. The CDR3 totals 20 residues. The germline CDR1 and CDR2 sequences are MGHRA and YSYEKL. Here the CDR3 DNA reads TGCGCCAGCAGCCCAACACCTCTTAGCGGGGTCTACTCTGGGGCCAACGTCCTGACTTTC. Translation: CASSPTPLSGVYSGANVLTF.

The chain uses TRBV19 and TRBJ1-2; a possible D gene is TRBD1 (6 bases). This CDR3 comprises 15 residues. Germline V gene lookup returns CDR1 LNHDA and CDR2 SQIVND (reference sequence). V was shortened by 6 bases and J by 3 bases, with 17 bases between the two germline ends. The CDR3 nucleotides are TGTGCCAGTAGCCCCGGAGGGGGGGTGGACTATGGCTACACCTTC. Amino acids: CASSPGGGVDYGYTF.

This sequence joins TRBV7-6 and TRBJ2-3; TRBD2 is a possible D gene (5 bases). The length of the CDR3 is 16 residues. Germline lookup yields CDR1 SGHVS and CDR2 FNYEAQ. Trimming cost V 7 bases and J 2 bases, with 19 bases left between them. CDR3 loop: CASTEGLNIATDTQYF. In nucleotides, the CDR3 is TGTGCCAGCACCGAAGGACTCAACATAGCCACAGATACGCAGTATTTT.

The V call is TRBV7-9, the J call TRBJ2-1; TRBD2 agrees at 13 bases. The germline CDR1 and CDR2 sequences are SEHNR and FQNEAQ (reference sequence). The CDR3 is 17 amino acids. Trimming took 5 bases from V and 4 from J; bases not matched to a gene: 8. The CDR3 region has the DNA TGTGCCAGCAGCCGCCGGACTAGCGGGAGTCTGTACAATGAGCAGTTCTTC. Its translation: CASSRRTSGSLYNEQFF.

This chain connects TRBV7-2 to TRBJ2-3; the match to TRBD2 covers 9 bases. The CDR3 spans 16 residues. Germline values: CDR1 SGHTA, CDR2 FQGNSA. V dropped 0 bases and J dropped 4; count of bases not matched to a gene: 5. The CDR3 sequence is CASSLAGGGAADTQYF. CDR3 bases: TGTGCCAGCAGCTTAGCGGGCGGGGGGGCCGCAGATACGCAGTATTTT. Combining the CDR3 with reference TRBV7-2 and TRBJ2-3 gives the whole variable domain GAGVSQSPSNKVTEKGKDVELRCDPISGHTALYWYRQSLGQGLEFLIYFQGNSAPDKSGLPSDRFSAERTGGSVSTLTIQRTQQEDSAVYLCASSLAGGGAADTQYFGPGTRLTVL.

V usage is TRBV5-1 and J usage is TRBJ1-4; perhaps TRBD1 as D (5 bases). The germline CDR1 and CDR2 sequences are SGHRS and YFSETQ. V shed 5 bases and J shed 0 bases, with 11 bases lying between them. The CDR3 has 15 residues. The CDR3 protein is CASRRRDATNEKLFF. In nucleotides, the CDR3 is TGCGCCAGCAGAAGGAGGGACGCAACTAATGAAAAACTGTTTTTT.

This chain links TRBV18 with TRBJ2-7, with D tentatively TRBD2 (6 bases). V was clipped by 6 bases and J by 5 bases, with 11 bases between them. CDR3 length equals 12 residues. Germline V lookup: CDR1 KGHSH, CDR2 LQKENI. CDR3 DNA sequence: TGTGCCAGCTCGCCTGGGGGGAACGAGCAGTACTTC. Protein: CASSPGGNEQYF.

V and J are TRBV5-1 and TRBJ1-1, with 10 bases matching TRBD1. V shed 4 bases, J shed 5 bases, and the junction held 8 bases outside the gene matches. The germline CDR1 and CDR2 sequences are SGHRS and YFSETQ. The CDR3 covers 15 residues. The CDR3 coding sequence is TGCGCCAGCAGCCCCGGGACAGGGGTTGGGACTGAAGCTTTCTTT. Protein product: CASSPGTGVGTEAFF.

This sequence joins TRBV4-2 and TRBJ1-6; 7 nucleotides match TRBD1. Germline V lookup: CDR1 LGHNA, CDR2 YNFKEQ. This CDR3 region has 16 residues. V was pared by 1 base and J by 10 bases, with 10 bases of the junction left unmatched. The CDR3 reads CASSQGGGGALSPLHF. CDR3 nucleotide sequence: TGTGCCAGCAGCCAAGGTGGAGGGGGCGCTTTATCACCCCTCCACTTT.

The chain combines TRBV15 with TRBJ2-2; no firm D call. CDR1 is LNHNV and CDR2 is YYDKDF in the germline V gene (reference sequence). Trimming cost V 4 bases and J 1 base, with 7 bases left between them. This CDR3 comprises 14 residues. This CDR3 reads CATSTNLNTGELFF. CDR3 DNA: TGTGCCACCAGCACAAACTTGAACACCGGGGAGCTGTTTTTT.

V usage is TRBV2 and J usage is TRBJ1-2, with 7 bases aligning to TRBD1. This CDR3 spans 10 amino acids. CDR1 is SNHLY and CDR2 is FYNNEI in the germline V gene. After removal of 10 bases from V and 8 bases from J, the junction contained 4 bases not matched to a gene. The CDR3 here is CATRGRGYTF. Here the CDR3 DNA reads TGTGCCACCAGGGGGAGGGGCTACACCTTC. The full variable domain, with the rest looked up from reference TRBV2 and TRBJ1-2, is EPEVTQTPSHQVTQMGQEVILRCVPISNHLYFYWYRQILGQKVEFLVSFYNNEISEKSEIFDDQFSVERPDGSNFTLKIRSTKLEDSAMYFCATRGRGYTFGSGTRLTVV.

The chain uses TRBV5-1 and TRBJ1-4; TRBD1 aligns across 11 bases. This CDR3 contains 15 residues. The V and J ends lost 4 bases and 5 bases, in that order; junction bases with no gene match: 4. Looked up from germline, CDR1 is SGHRS and CDR2 is YFSETQ. CDR3 bases: TGCGCCAGCAGCCCGGGGACAGGGGGGAATGAAAAACTGTTTTTT. This codes for CASSPGTGGNEKLFF.

V gene TRBV6-2 or TRBV6-3 combines with J gene TRBJ2-1; D unresolved. Germline V lookup: CDR1 MNHEY, CDR2 SVGEGT. This CDR3 has 13 amino acids. Trimming took 2 bases from V and 9 from J, leaving 11 bases between them. The CDR3 DNA follows: TGTGCCAGCAGTTACCTACCCCCCGTTGAGCAGTTCTTC. It specifies CASSYLPPVEQFF.

This clone showed up just a few times. This chain connects TRBV5-1 to TRBJ2-3; 7 bases match TRBD2. The CDR3 extends over 16 amino acids. The V and J ends lost 0 bases and 2 bases, in that order; junction bases with no gene match: 6. Germline loops: CDR1 SGHRS, CDR2 YFSETQ. DNA of the CDR3: TGCGCCAGCAGCTTGGGGGCGACTAGCATCACAGATACGCAGTATTTT. Amino acid sequence: CASSLGATSITDTQYF. The complete variable domain, with remaining parts taken from reference TRBV5-1 and TRBJ2-3, reads KAGVTQTPRYLIKTRGQQVTLSCSPISGHRSVSWYQQTPGQGLQFLFEYFSETQRNKGNFPGRFSGRQFSNSRSEMNVSTLELGDSALYLCASSLGATSITDTQYFGPGTRLTVL.

V usage is TRBV6-2 or TRBV6-3 and J usage is TRBJ2-7, with no clear D. CDR1 is MNHEY, CDR2 SVGEGT, per germline. The CDR3 covers 14 residues. Trimming shortened V by 5 bases and J by 3 bases, and 14 bases separated the two germline ends. CDR3 nucleotide sequence: TGTGCCAGCAGTAGGAACGGAGAGGTCTACGAGCAGTACTTC. Its protein product is CASSRNGEVYEQYF.

The gene calls are TRBV5-1 and TRBJ2-1, with 9 bases that match TRBD2. CDR3 length: 16 residues. After removal of 3 bases from V and 5 bases from J, the junction contained 9 bases not matched to a gene. Germline V gene sequence: CDR1 SGHRS, CDR2 YFSETQ. The CDR3 region is CASSWGAGLANNEQFF. The CDR3 DNA is TGCGCCAGCAGCTGGGGAGCCGGACTAGCGAACAATGAGCAGTTCTTC.

The CDR3 DNA sequence: TGTGCCAGCAGCTTCAGAAATGGCTACACCTTC. Translating it yields CASSFRNGYTF. The V and J genes are TRBV11-2 and TRBJ1-2; D is ambiguous. Per germline, CDR1 SGHAT and CDR2 FQNNGV. V shed 3 bases and J shed 6 bases, with 5 bases lying between them. CDR3 length: 11 residues.

This clone was observed a handful of times. The V and J genes are TRBV27 and TRBJ1-3, with TRBD1 matching over 9 bases. CDR1 and CDR2 from the germline V gene are MNHEY and SMNVEV (reference sequence). This CDR3 is built from 17 residues. Trimming cost V 6 bases and J 1 base; bases outside gene matches: 10. The CDR3, as DNA: TGTGCCAGCAGCCAAGGTTCCGGGACAGGGTCTGGAAACACCATATATTTT. Translated: CASSQGSGTGSGNTIYF.

This sequence joins TRBV7-2 and TRBJ1-4; unclear D gene. This CDR3 has 14 amino acids. Germline V lookup: CDR1 SGHTA, CDR2 FQGNSA. With 1 base removed from V and 1 base from J, the gap between germline ends came to 4 bases. CDR3 DNA: TGTGCCAGCAGCTTAGTCCGAACTAATGAAAAACTGTTTTTT. It codes for CASSLVRTNEKLFF.

The chain carries TRBV2 and TRBJ1-1; D is undetermined. Trimming left V 3 bases short and J 3 bases short, with 8 bases between. CDR1 SNHLY and CDR2 FYNNEI come from the germline V gene. This CDR3 is built from 13 residues. The CDR3 DNA reads TGTGCCAGCAGTGAGGTACAAGACACTGAAGCTTTCTTT. Translating gives CASSEVQDTEAFF.

Notes on this clone: An end of the junction differs from the germline gene, which may be a read error. The CDR3 DNA is TGTGCCAGCAGCCAATCCGGGGCTGGGGGCAACGTCTTC. It specifies CASSQSGAGGNVF. The chain carries TRBV3-1 (or the pseudogene TRBV3-2) and TRBJ2-7; possibly TRBD1 for D (6 bases). Germline V lookup: CDR1 LGHDT, CDR2 YNNKEL (reference sequence). The CDR3 loop spans 13 amino acids.

CDR3: CASSLRTSGLHAEQFF. The DNA for the CDR3 is TGTGCCAGCAGTTTAAGGACTAGCGGGCTTCACGCTGAGCAGTTCTTC. The chain links TRBV28 to TRBJ2-1, with 11 bases identical to TRBD2. CDR3 length equals 16 residues. Germline-derived CDR1 and CDR2 are MDHEN and SYDVKM. The trim removed 2 bases at V and 9 bases at J, leaving 9 bases unmatched.

CDR3 coding DNA: TGTGCCAGCTCACGGGTGGCGACAGACTACGAGCAGTACTTC. This sequence encodes CASSRVATDYEQYF. The rearrangement joins TRBV18 to TRBJ2-7, with TRBD1 as a possible D gene (5 bases). The CDR3 is 14 amino acids. V was clipped by 4 bases and J by 3 bases, with 13 bases between them. Looked up from germline, CDR1 is KGHSH and CDR2 is LQKENI.

The chain links TRBV7-6 to TRBJ1-4; D is possibly TRBD1 (5 bases). V lost 0 bases and J 5 bases, leaving 13 bases between the germline ends. CDR1 is SGHVS, CDR2 FNYEAQ, per germline. CDR3 length: 16 residues. In DNA form, the CDR3 reads TGTGCCAGCAGCTTAGCGTCGACAGCCTCGAATGAAAAACTGTTTTTT. The encoded protein is CASSLASTASNEKLFF. The variable domain in full, with the rest retrieved from reference TRBV7-6 and TRBJ1-4, is GAGVSQSPRYKVTKRGQDVALRCDPISGHVSLYWYRQALGQGPEFLTYFNYEAQQDKSGLPNDRFSAERPEGSISTLTIQRTEQRDSAMYRCASSLASTASNEKLFFGSGTQLSVL.

The chain recombines TRBV6-2 or TRBV6-3 with TRBJ1-5; D uncertain. The CDR3 spans 13 residues. V was trimmed by 4 bases and J by 7 bases, leaving 11 bases between them. CDR1 MNHEY and CDR2 SVGEGT come from the germline V gene. This chain's CDR3 is CASSSQTWQPQHF. As DNA, the CDR3 is TGTGCCAGCAGTTCCCAGACATGGCAGCCCCAGCATTTT.

The CDR3 sequence is CSASGTGELFF. In DNA form, the CDR3 reads TGCAGTGCTAGCGGGACCGGGGAGCTGTTTTTT. The chain recombines TRBV20-1 with TRBJ2-2; D gene uncertain. This CDR3 contains 11 residues. CDR1 and CDR2 from the germline V gene are DFQATT and SNEGSKA (reference sequence). Trimming removed 3 bases from V and 5 bases from J, with 4 bases in between.

The rearrangement joins TRBV9 to TRBJ1-6; D not certain. CDR3 length: 13 amino acids. V was trimmed by 0 bases and J by 7 bases, leaving 5 bases between them. Germline values: CDR1 SGDLS, CDR2 YYNGEE. The CDR3 DNA reads TGTGCCAGCAGCGTAGCGCAGAATTCACCCCTCCACTTT. It is translated as CASSVAQNSPLHF.

This chain uses TRBV12-3 or TRBV12-4 with TRBJ1-3; D perhaps matches TRBD1 (5 bases). Trimming stripped 6 bases from V and 0 bases from J, with 6 bases between. The CDR3 is 13 residues long. The CDR3 here is CASRTDSGNTIYF. CDR3 DNA sequence: TGTGCCAGCAGGACAGACTCTGGAAACACCATATATTTT.

J is TRBJ2-3 and V is TRBV6-2 or TRBV6-3; TRBD1 matches at 7 bases. Losses at the gene ends were 2 bases for V and 6 bases for J; bases not matched to a gene: 5. Germline CDR1 and CDR2: MNHEY and SVGEGT. This CDR3 region has 14 residues. The CDR3 sequence: CASSYEGAGDTQYF. CDR3 DNA sequence: TGTGCCAGCAGTTACGAGGGGGCCGGGGATACGCAGTATTTT.

The chain couples TRBV4-1 to TRBJ1-3; D not certain. The CDR3 runs 15 residues. The V gene lost 3 bases and the J gene lost 0 bases, with 9 bases spanning the gap. Germline V gene sequence: CDR1 MGHRA, CDR2 YSYEKL. CDR3: CASSQEAGSGNTIYF. CDR3 sequence (DNA): TGCGCCAGCAGCCAGGAGGCCGGCTCTGGAAACACCATATATTTT.